The rows below give T cell receptor beta chains drawn from one sample of a study of T cell responses to AZD1222 COVID-19 vaccine. Generated by immunoSEQ multiplex PCR, the TCRdb table keeps only in-frame clones and is missing some. Among fewer than 150,000 clones listed, nearly 90% were seen once. The specimen comprised peripheral blood, sampled 28 days after the second AZD1222 dose. The receptor source for this set is an adult who received the AZD1222 COVID-19 vaccine. Both conserved end residues are part of each CDR3. Fields, in order: D gene, V gene, J gene, clone size, CDR3 DNA, CDR3 protein. D genes are given only for firm matches. The size of a clone is reported for some rows only, either as once, few or many, or as a class for expanded clones.

TRBD2	TRBV2	TRBJ2-3	NA	TGTGCCAGCCCTAGCGGGAGGACCACAGATACGCAGTATTTT	CASPSGRTTDTQYF
TRBD1	TRBV11-3	TRBJ2-7	NA	TGTGCCAGCAGCTCTCGGACAGGGGGCGATAGCTCCTACGAGCAGTACTTC	CASSSRTGGDSSYEQYF
TRBD1	TRBV20-1	TRBJ2-5	once	TGCAGTGCTAGTGTAGGACAGGGAAAGGGAGAGACCCAGTACTTC	CSASVGQGKGETQYF
TRBD2	TRBV27	TRBJ2-1	NA	TGTGCCAGCAGTTTATCCAGCGGGGGTAACAATGAGCAGTTCTTC	CASSLSSGGNNEQFF
TRBD1	TRBV30	TRBJ1-1	NA	TGTGCCTGGAGGGAAATGGGACAGGTTAGAAGTGAAGCTTTCTTT	CAWREMGQVRSEAFF
NA	TRBV30	TRBJ1-6	NA	TGTGCCTGGAGTCCACAGGATCTAAATTCACCCCTCCACTTT	CAWSPQDLNSPLHF
NA	TRBV5-4	TRBJ2-5	NA	TGTGCCAGCAGCTTGGAACTTCAAGAGACCCAGTACTTC	CASSLELQETQYF
TRBD2	TRBV9	TRBJ2-3	NA	TGTGCCAGCAGCTCCGGAATCGGGACTAGCGCGTCAGATACGCAGTATTTT	CASSSGIGTSASDTQYF
NA	TRBV6-5	TRBJ2-7	NA	TGTGCCAGCAAGGGCGCGCCAGTACCTACCTACGAGCAGTACTTC	CASKGAPVPTYEQYF
NA	TRBV5-1	TRBJ2-2	NA	TGCGCCAGCAGCTTGGACCCCGGAAGTTCCGGGGAGCTGTTTTTT	CASSLDPGSSGELFF
TRBD1	TRBV10-3	TRBJ1-6	NA	TGTGCCACCAGGGGGGACAGGGAGCGCGATTCACCCCTCCACTTT	CATRGDRERDSPLHF
NA	TRBV7-2	TRBJ2-7	NA	TGTGCCAGCAGCCTTGGGACCTACGAGCAGTACTTC	CASSLGTYEQYF
TRBD2	TRBV5-1	TRBJ2-1	NA	TGCGCCAGCAGCTTGGCTAGCGGCTCCTACAATGAGCAGTTCTTC	CASSLASGSYNEQFF
TRBD2	TRBV7-6	TRBJ2-7	NA	TGTGCCAGCAGCTTAGGAGGTTTTAGCGGGGTCTCCTACGAGCAGTACTTC	CASSLGGFSGVSYEQYF
TRBD2	TRBV19	TRBJ2-5	NA	TGTGCCAGTAGTATAGGTAGCGGGGGGCCTCAGCAAGAGACCCAGTACTTC	CASSIGSGGPQQETQYF
NA	TRBV6-1	TRBJ1-5	NA	TGTGCCAGCAGTACCGACGGAGACCGCAATCAGCCCCAGCATTTT	CASSTDGDRNQPQHF
NA	TRBV4-2	TRBJ1-4	NA	TGTGCCAGCAGCCCGCAATCGGCTAATGAAAAACTGTTTTTT	CASSPQSANEKLFF
NA	TRBV11-3	TRBJ2-7	NA	TGTGCCAGCAGCCCCTCTGGGGTCTCCTACGAGCAGTACTTC	CASSPSGVSYEQYF
NA	TRBV5-1	TRBJ1-6	NA	TGCGCCAGCAGCTCGAACTGGCAGAGCTCCTATAATTCACCCCTCCACTTT	CASSSNWQSSYNSPLHF
TRBD1	TRBV29-1	TRBJ2-3	NA	TGCAGCGTTCGCCAGGGGGTTTATGGCGGCACAGATACGCAGTATTTT	CSVRQGVYGGTDTQYF
TRBD1	TRBV5-3	TRBJ2-7	NA	TGTGCCAGAAGCTACTTACAGGGGTTCTACGAGCAGTACTTC	CARSYLQGFYEQYF
TRBD2	TRBV10-3	TRBJ2-1	NA	TGTGCCATCAAACCGGGACTAGCGGGAGTCTACAATGAGCAGTTCTTC	CAIKPGLAGVYNEQFF
NA	TRBV3-1/TRBV3-2	TRBJ2-5	NA	TGTGCCAGCAGCCAATACGAGACCCAGTACTTC	CASSQYETQYF
NA	TRBV6-4	TRBJ2-3	medium-sized	TGTGCCAGCAGTGAGGGGCGTGATGCCACAGATACGCAGTATTTT	CASSEGRDATDTQYF
NA	TRBV2	TRBJ2-1	NA	TGTGCCAGCAGTGAAGCGCACGGGAGTGAGCAGTTCTTC	CASSEAHGSEQFF
NA	TRBV6-1	TRBJ2-2	NA	TGTGCCAGCAGTGAAGGGCAGAGGACCGGGGAGCTGTTTTTT	CASSEGQRTGELFF
NA	TRBV5-8	TRBJ2-3	few	TGTGCCAGCAGGTTGGGGCGGGTTGGCACAGATACGCAGTATTTT	CASRLGRVGTDTQYF
NA	TRBV6-5	TRBJ1-1	NA	TGTGCCAGCCTTAACACTGAAGCTTTCTTT	CASLNTEAFF
TRBD2	TRBV6-5	TRBJ2-1	NA	TGTGCCACCGGGAGGGAGGTAAGGAATGAGCAGTTCTTC	CATGREVRNEQFF
NA	TRBV10-2	TRBJ2-5	NA	TGCGCCAGCACCCGACAGAGAAAAGAGACCCAGTACTTC	CASTRQRKETQYF
NA	TRBV6-1	TRBJ2-1	NA	TGTGCCAGCAGTGAGACCCGGGGTACTGAGCAGTTCTTC	CASSETRGTEQFF
TRBD2	TRBV18	TRBJ2-5	few	TGTGCCAGCTCGCCAAGCGGGAGGAAAGAGACCCAGTACTTC	CASSPSGRKETQYF
TRBD2	TRBV19	TRBJ2-1	NA	TGTGCCAGTAGTATAGACGCTAGCGGGAGGGCCAGGGAGCAGTTCTTC	CASSIDASGRAREQFF
NA	TRBV5-1	TRBJ1-6	NA	TGCGCCAGCAGCTTGGAGATGCTCGGGAATTCACCCCTCCACTTT	CASSLEMLGNSPLHF
NA	TRBV4-2	TRBJ1-4	few	TGTGCCAGCAGCCATCTATCTGAAAAACTGTTTTTT	CASSHLSEKLFF
NA	TRBV2	TRBJ2-1	NA	TGTGCCAGCAACTCCCCCTTGTCCGATGAGCAGTTCTTC	CASNSPLSDEQFF
NA	TRBV3-1/TRBV3-2	TRBJ2-6	few	TGTGCCAGCAGCCAAGAGCCAGGAAACTCTGGGGCCAACGTCCTGACTTTC	CASSQEPGNSGANVLTF
NA	TRBV24-1	TRBJ2-6	NA	TGTGCCACCAGTGACCAACAGGGACACTCTGGGGCCAACGTCCTGACTTTC	CATSDQQGHSGANVLTF
TRBD1	TRBV7-8	TRBJ1-1	NA	TGTGCCAGCAGCTCTACAGGGACAGGGACTGAAGCTTTCTTT	CASSSTGTGTEAFF
TRBD1	TRBV7-2	TRBJ1-1	NA	TGTGCCAGCAGCCTAACCCGGGACAGTAAAGCTGAAGCTTTCTTT	CASSLTRDSKAEAFF
TRBD1	TRBV6-1	TRBJ2-1	NA	TGTGCCAGCAGTTTACAGGGGGGTTACTACAATGAGCAGTTCTTC	CASSLQGGYYNEQFF
NA	TRBV2	TRBJ2-7	NA	TGTGCCAGCAGTCGGTCAGACGCCTACGAGCAGTACTTC	CASSRSDAYEQYF
NA	TRBV12-3/TRBV12-4	TRBJ1-2	NA	TGTGCCAGCAGTTTAGGAACTAACTATGGCTACACCTTC	CASSLGTNYGYTF
NA	TRBV11-3	TRBJ2-3	NA	TGTGCCAGCAGCTTACAGGGGCGCGACACAGATACGCAGTATTTT	CASSLQGRDTDTQYF
NA	TRBV6-6	TRBJ2-2	NA	TGTGCCAGCAGTGTAGCGGAGGGGGACACCGGGGAGCTGTTTTTT	CASSVAEGDTGELFF
NA	TRBV7-3	TRBJ2-4	NA	TGTGCCAGCAGCCCACGACCCACCTCAAACATTCAGTACTTC	CASSPRPTSNIQYF
TRBD2	TRBV7-9	TRBJ2-5	NA	TGTGCCAGCAGCCTTGGGAGCGGGAGGGCCGCCGAGACCCAGTACTTC	CASSLGSGRAAETQYF
TRBD1	TRBV20-1	TRBJ2-7	NA	TGCAGTGCTAGTTCCGGGACAGGGAAAAAGGGGCAGTACTTC	CSASSGTGKKGQYF
NA	TRBV20-1	TRBJ2-2	NA	TGCAGTGCCAGTGAGGGGCCCGGGGAGCTGTTTTTT	CSASEGPGELFF
TRBD1	TRBV4-2	TRBJ2-1	once	TGTGCCAGCAGCCATTCCGGGACAGACAATGAGCAGTTCTTC	CASSHSGTDNEQFF
NA	TRBV2	TRBJ1-2	NA	TGTGCCAGCATTGGGGATATGACAGGAACCCTCATTTATGGCTACACCTTC	CASIGDMTGTLIYGYTF
TRBD1	TRBV4-1	TRBJ1-5	NA	TGCGCCAGCAGCCAAGATTACAGGGGCAGGGGCAATCAGCCCCAGCATTTT	CASSQDYRGRGNQPQHF
NA	TRBV25-1	TRBJ2-1	few	TGTGCCAGCAACGAAGACAGATCCTCCTACAATGAGCAGTTCTTC	CASNEDRSSYNEQFF
NA	TRBV29-1	TRBJ1-2	NA	TGCAGCGTTGATAGCTCCTATGGCTACACCTTC	CSVDSSYGYTF